This T cell receptor beta chain came from a study of T cell responses to AZD1222 COVID-19 vaccine. Study observations and caveats: Spike was spanned by vaccine-associated CD4 TCRs, which were dominant at 160-218 and 743-854. Nearly half of the spike-specific TCRs reportedly recognize variant regions that carry no mutations. Repertoires were collected only later (after the peak T cell response had occurred).

This clone showed up just once. Its target is unknown. The data were produced by immunoSEQ multiplex PCR, yet TCRdb's version contains in-frame clones alone and is incomplete. The sample consists of approximately 90,000 clones, 70% to 90% of them appearing once. Source: peripheral blood, taken on day 0 of AZD1222 vaccination. This TCR was recovered from an adult in good health.

The CDR3 coding sequence is TGTGCCAGCAGTTTTCGCCGGGACAGGGGGCCCTCTAACTATGGCTACACCTTC. Encoded protein: CASSFRRDRGPSNYGYTF. The gene calls are TRBV28 and TRBJ1-2, with 12 bases that match TRBD1. Germline CDR1 and CDR2: MDHEN and SYDVKM. CDR3 length: 18 amino acids. J was trimmed by 0 bases and V by 3 bases; bases with no gene match: 8.